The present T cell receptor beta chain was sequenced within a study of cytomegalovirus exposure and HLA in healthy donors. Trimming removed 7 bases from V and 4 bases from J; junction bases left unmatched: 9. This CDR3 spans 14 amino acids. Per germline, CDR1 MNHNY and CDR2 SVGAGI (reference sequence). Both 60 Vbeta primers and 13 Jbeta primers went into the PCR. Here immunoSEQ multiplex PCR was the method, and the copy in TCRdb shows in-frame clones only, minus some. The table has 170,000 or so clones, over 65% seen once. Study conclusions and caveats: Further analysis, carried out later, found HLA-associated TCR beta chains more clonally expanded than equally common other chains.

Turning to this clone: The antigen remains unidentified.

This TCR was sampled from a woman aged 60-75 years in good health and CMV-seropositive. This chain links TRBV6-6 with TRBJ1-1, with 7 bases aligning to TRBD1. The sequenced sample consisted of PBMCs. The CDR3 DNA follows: TGTGCCAGCAACAACGACAGGGCAAGCACTGAAGCTTTCTTT. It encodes CASNNDRASTEAFF.